This TCR beta chain was sequenced during a study of blood T cell repertoires in COVID-19. Using immunoSEQ multiplex PCR, the repertoire was profiled, and TCRdb retains in-frame clones only, with some absent. The data show 200,000 to 300,000 clones, with around 90% seen just once and more than 6% held by the top ten. The CDR3 is made up of 10 amino acids. In germline, CDR1 is DFQATT, CDR2 SNEGSKA (reference sequence). V was cut by 6 bases and J by 4 bases, with 6 bases left in between. The TCR sequence derives from a man in his 60s who had recovered from COVID-19. V gene TRBV20-1 combines with J gene TRBJ1-2; D uncertain. The sequenced sample was peripheral blood. The DNA for the CDR3 is TGCAGTGCCCCCATCTATGGCTACACCTTC. It specifies CSAPIYGYTF.